This T cell receptor (beta chain) was identified during a study of vaccination and CD4 T cells after COVID-19. Treatment defined: roughly 11-day PBMC culture with coronavirus spike peptide pools or control peptides (ViraFEST assay). An Oncomine TCR Beta short-read assay was used to sequence the DNA from cultured CD4+ T cells. One entry per CDR3 protein, called by TCRdb with MiXCR from the PCR reads. This table has approximately 15,000 distinct CDR3 sequences, about 57% appearing once. Points on this clonotype: Its target is not known.

This CDR3 comprises 15 residues. The V and J ends lost 2 bases and 0 bases respectively, with 11 bases between them. Germline CDR1 MNHEY, CDR2 SVGEGT. Sample: CD4+ T cells from blood, cultured in vitro. The clonotype originates from a human donor who had recovered from COVID-19. The gene calls are TRBV6-2 or TRBV6-3 and TRBJ2-7; D is perhaps TRBD1 or TRBD2 (5 bases each). The CDR3 here is CASSYLRDASYEQYF. The CDR3 region has the DNA TGTGCCAGCAGTTACCTCCGGGACGCCTCCTACGAGCAGTACTTC.